This T cell receptor (beta chain) was observed in a study of regulatory T cells in long-lasting Graves disease. Points from the study as a whole: Persistent cases favored TRBV28, TRBJ1-2 and TRBJ2-5.

Time point: newly diagnosed GD, antithyroid drugs for less than 3 months. PBMC-derived RNA was used for the TCR library. An endocrinology department in Xi'an, China, supplied the patients. For TCR beta, libraries came from iRepertoire HTBI primers and Arm-PCR of CDR3 regions. Via MiXCR, TCRdb re-called the multiplex PCR reads, giving one row per CDR3 protein. This table holds about 470,000 distinct CDR3 sequences, 15% found once. There are many counts of this clonotype. The antigen is undetermined. The J segment lost 2 bases and the V segment lost 5 bases, leaving 3 bases of the junction unmatched. The CDR3 has 13 amino acids. The V gene's germline CDR1 is DFQATT and CDR2 SNEGSKA (reference sequence). These data also formed part of another study, on T cells in Graves' hyperthyroidism and ophthalmopathy. This second report adds: When the TCR CDR3 underwent first-round RT-PCR, the HTBI primer set was used.

This TCR derives from a young woman with Graves disease. The input for sequencing was peripheral blood mononuclear cells (PBMCs), taken at new diagnosis, from a patient treated with antithyroid drugs. The gene calls are TRBV20-1 and TRBJ2-5, with TRBD2 matching over 9 bases. The CDR3 DNA sequence: TGCAGTGCTGAAGGACTAGCGCAAGAGACCCAGTACTTC. It yields the protein CSAEGLAQETQYF.